These 5 T cell receptor beta chains share one sample of origin, sequenced in a study of blood T cells in healthy people across ages. A sample-barcoded 5' primer and a J-beta primer mix were used in a second PCR of about 7 to 12 cycles. One entry per CDR3 protein results from TCRdb running MiXCR on the 5' RACE reads. The data contain 1,500,000 or so distinct CDR3 sequences, almost 60% of them singletons. Sequenced material: blood. Receptors were obtained from a man in his late teens or twenties in good health.

DNA for the CDR3: TGTGCCACCAGTGATTTACCCTACAATGAGCAGTTCTTC. This gives the protein CATSDLPYNEQFF. The V gene is TRBV24-1, the J gene TRBJ2-1; D ambiguous. The CDR3 loop spans 13 amino acids. Trimming took off 1 base at V and 2 bases at J, with 2 bases between the two ends. Germline lookup yields CDR1 KGHDR and CDR2 SFDVKD.

The CDR3 is CSARDDASQETQYF. CDR3 sequence (DNA): TGCAGTGCTAGGGATGATGCATCTCAAGAGACCCAGTACTTC. The V and J genes are TRBV20-1 and TRBJ2-5; no clear D gene. The CDR3 totals 14 residues. Trimming stripped 3 bases from V and 2 bases from J, with 13 bases between. The germline V gene has CDR1 DFQATT and CDR2 SNEGSKA (reference sequence).

There are a few counts of this clonotype. The V call is TRBV29-1, the J call TRBJ2-7; maybe TRBD1 (6 bases). V gave up 5 bases and J gave up 3 bases, with 11 bases separating them. Germline CDR1 is SQVTM and CDR2 is ANQGSEA. The CDR3 loop spans 12 amino acids. The CDR3 DNA sequence: TGCAGCGTTCTGACAGGTCTCTACGAGCAGTACTTC. It codes for CSVLTGLYEQYF.

The chain joins TRBV3-1 to TRBJ2-1; 12 bases fit TRBD2. Germline CDR1 reads LGHDT; CDR2 reads YNNKEL (reference sequence). The CDR3 extends over 19 amino acids. J was trimmed by 0 bases and V by 0 bases; bases with no gene match: 6. CDR3 coding DNA: TGTGCCAGCAGCCAAGAGGTAACTAGCGGGAGGACCTCCTACAATGAGCAGTTCTTC. Translated, it gives CASSQEVTSGRTSYNEQFF.

The J gene is TRBJ1-1, the V gene TRBV7-9; the match to TRBD1 covers 11 bases. Germline CDR1 is SEHNR and CDR2 is FQNEAQ (reference sequence). With V trimmed by 1 base and J by 3 bases, 4 bases remained unmatched. The CDR3 sequence is 16 residues long. The CDR3 protein is CASSLVAGQGDTEAFF. CDR3 nucleotide sequence: TGTGCCAGCAGCTTAGTAGCGGGACAGGGGGACACTGAAGCTTTCTTT.